This T cell receptor (beta chain) is from a study of cytomegalovirus exposure and HLA in healthy donors. PCR used 60 Vbeta primers and 13 Jbeta primers. The repertoire was sequenced with immunoSEQ multiplex PCR; TCRdb's copy has only in-frame clones and lacks some. The profile shows some 140,000 clones, about 70% of them singletons. V was clipped by 3 bases and J by 12 bases; unmatched bases: 9. Looked up from germline, CDR1 is SGDLS and CDR2 is YYNGEE. The CDR3 loop spans 13 amino acids. Regarding this clone: Its antigen is unknown.

Study-level results: For most TCR beta V segments, an earlier analysis put the productive rate at about 90% or about 30% of the time.

The sequencing sample was made of PBMCs. The chain is built from TRBV9 and TRBJ2-1; 7 bases match TRBD1. The source is a man younger than 35 in good health and CMV-seronegative. CDR3 region: CASSAPQGLGQFF. The CDR3 DNA sequence: TGTGCCAGCAGCGCGCCACAGGGGTTGGGGCAGTTCTTC.